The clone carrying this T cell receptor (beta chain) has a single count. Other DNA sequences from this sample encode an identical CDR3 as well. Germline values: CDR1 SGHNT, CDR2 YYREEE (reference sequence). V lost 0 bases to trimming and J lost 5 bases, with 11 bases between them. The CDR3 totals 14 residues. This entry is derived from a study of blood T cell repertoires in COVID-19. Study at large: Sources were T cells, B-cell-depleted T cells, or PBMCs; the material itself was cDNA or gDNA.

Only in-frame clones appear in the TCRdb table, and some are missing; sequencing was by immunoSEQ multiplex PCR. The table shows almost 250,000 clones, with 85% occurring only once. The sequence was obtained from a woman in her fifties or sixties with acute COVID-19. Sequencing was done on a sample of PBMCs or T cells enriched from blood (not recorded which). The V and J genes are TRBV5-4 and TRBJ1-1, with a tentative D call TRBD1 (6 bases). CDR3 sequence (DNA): TGTGCCAGCAGCTTGGGTGGCAGGGGAACTGAAGCTTTCTTT. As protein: CASSLGGRGTEAFF.